A single sample gave rise to the 2 T cell receptor beta chains below, sequenced in a study of OX40 agonist ivuxolimab in advanced cancers. Generated by immunoSEQ multiplex PCR, the TCRdb table keeps only in-frame clones and is missing some. The sample has 65,000 to 90,000 clones; about 89% are singletons. Sequenced here: CD4+ or CD8+ T cells sorted from blood, sampled in a trial of the OX40 agonist ivuxolimab. These receptors all stem from an adult with an advanced solid tumor such as melanoma, head and neck, liver or kidney cancer.

The genes are TRBV5-1 and TRBJ2-3; TRBD2 might be the D (5 bases). Germline assignment: CDR1 SGHRS and CDR2 YFSETQ. The CDR3 has 14 residues. Trimming removed 0 bases from V and 2 bases from J, with 7 bases in between. The CDR3 loop reads CASSLGDYTDTQYF. The CDR3 DNA reads as TGCGCCAGCAGCTTGGGAGACTACACAGATACGCAGTATTTT.

Details on this clone: This sample includes further DNA sequences coding for the same CDR3. The chain carries TRBV28 and TRBJ1-5, with D unclear. Per germline, CDR1 MDHEN and CDR2 SYDVKM. V lost 3 bases and J lost 0, with 6 bases in between. The CDR3 runs 14 residues. CDR3 sequence: CASSLNPSNQPQHF. DNA of the CDR3: TGTGCCAGCAGTTTGAACCCTAGCAATCAGCCCCAGCATTTT. Complete variable domain (other parts from reference TRBV28 and TRBJ1-5): DVKVTQSSRYLVKRTGEKVFLECVQDMDHENMFWYRQDPGLGLRLIYFSYDVKMKEKGDIPEGYSVSREKKERFSLILESASTNQTSMYLCASSLNPSNQPQHFGDGTRLSIL.